Shown below are 11 T cell receptor beta chains from a single sample sequenced in a study of OX40 agonist ivuxolimab in advanced cancers. Libraries were prepared by immunoSEQ multiplex PCR; TCRdb keeps only in-frame clonotypes and omits some of them. The sample has about 20,000 clones, 85% to 90% seen once; the top ten hold 20% to 30%. Source: CD4+ or CD8+ T cells sorted from blood, taken in a trial of the OX40 agonist ivuxolimab. The source is an adult with an advanced solid tumor such as melanoma, head and neck, liver or kidney cancer.

This chain joins TRBV6-1 and TRBJ1-5; a weak D match, TRBD1 (5 bases). Germline lookup yields CDR1 MNHNS and CDR2 SASEGT. This CDR3 spans 15 amino acids. The germline V and J ends were trimmed by 2 bases and 3 bases, with 11 bases remaining between them. CDR3 sequence (DNA): TGTGCCAGCAGTGAATACGACAGTTCCAATCAGCCCCAGCATTTT. Translation: CASSEYDSSNQPQHF.

This clone was picked up one time. The rearrangement links TRBV9 to TRBJ1-2; tentative D call: TRBD1 (5 bases). V gave up 6 bases and J gave up 5 bases, with 17 bases separating them. The CDR3 spans 14 residues. Germline assignment: CDR1 SGDLS and CDR2 YYNGEE. The CDR3 DNA follows: TGTGCCAGCAAGGGGCCCGGTGGACGGTATGGCTACACCTTC. Amino acid sequence: CASKGPGGRYGYTF.

V is TRBV2 and J is TRBJ2-2, with D possibly being TRBD1 (5 bases). The CDR3 is 16 residues long. Germline assignment: CDR1 SNHLY and CDR2 FYNNEI. V was clipped by 0 bases and J by 1 base, with 9 bases between them. The CDR3 spells CASSEALQGNTGELFF. For the CDR3, the DNA is TGTGCCAGCAGTGAAGCGCTTCAGGGGAACACCGGGGAGCTGTTTTTT.

CDR3 sequence reads: CASSYRGGNTEAFF. The DNA for the CDR3 is TGTGCCAGCAGTTACAGGGGAGGGAACACTGAAGCTTTCTTT. The chain links TRBV28 to TRBJ1-1, with TRBD1 matching 7 bases. From germline, CDR1 is MDHEN and CDR2 SYDVKM. With 4 bases clipped from V and 1 base from J, the junction kept 3 bases outside the gene matches. The CDR3 spans 14 residues.

This clone was found once. V gene TRBV29-1 combines with J gene TRBJ2-1, with 10 nucleotides matching TRBD2. This CDR3 is built from 13 residues. V was clipped by 7 bases and J by 8 bases; unmatched bases: 8. The germline gives CDR1 SQVTM, CDR2 ANQGSEA. The CDR3 loop is CSALAGAGDEQFF. Here the CDR3 DNA reads TGCAGCGCCCTAGCGGGGGCCGGGGATGAGCAGTTCTTC.

Written as DNA, the CDR3 is TGTGCCAGCAGCCAAGAGACGGGGGCCCCCTACGAGCAGTACTTC. It specifies CASSQETGAPYEQYF. The chain couples TRBV4-2 to TRBJ2-7; D may correspond to TRBD1 or TRBD2 (6 bases each). Trimming took 0 bases from V and 2 from J, leaving 11 bases between them. Germline CDR1 reads LGHNA; CDR2 reads YNFKEQ. The CDR3 totals 15 residues.

The chain is built from TRBV5-6 and TRBJ2-1; no firm D call. The CDR3 is 13 residues long. CDR1 is SGHDT and CDR2 is YYEEEE in the germline V gene. V was trimmed by 1 base and J by 9 bases, leaving 11 bases between them. Here the CDR3 reads CASSLMAWSEQFF. The CDR3 DNA reads TGTGCCAGCAGCTTGATGGCTTGGAGTGAGCAGTTCTTC.

This clone was seen a handful of times. The chain employs TRBV14 and TRBJ2-7; D ambiguous. The CDR3 consists of 13 residues. V shed 5 bases and J shed 1 base, with 9 bases lying between them. Germline-derived CDR1 and CDR2 are SGHDN and FVKESK. CDR3 DNA: TGTGCCAGCAGCTTAATGGGGTCCTACGAGCAGTACTTC. It specifies CASSLMGSYEQYF.

CDR3: CASSGDSADGQTNEKLFF. The CDR3 DNA reads TGTGCCAGCAGTGGTGACAGTGCCGACGGGCAAACTAATGAAAAACTGTTTTTT. This chain connects TRBV2 to TRBJ1-4; D possibly corresponds to TRBD1 (5 bases). This CDR3 is 18 amino acids long. Germline assignment: CDR1 SNHLY and CDR2 FYNNEI. Trimming cost V 4 bases and J 1 base, with 19 bases left between them.

The V and J genes are TRBV9 and TRBJ2-1, with D perhaps assigned TRBD1 or TRBD2 (6 bases each). The ends were cut back, 4 bases at V and 0 bases at J, with 17 bases in the middle. The CDR3 covers 17 residues. Germline loops: CDR1 SGDLS, CDR2 YYNGEE. The CDR3 sequence: CASSSFSGGHSYNEQFF. The CDR3 nucleotides are TGTGCCAGCAGCTCCTTTAGTGGGGGGCACTCCTACAATGAGCAGTTCTTC. Looking up the rest from reference TRBV9 and TRBJ2-1 gives the full variable domain: DSGVTQTPKHLITATGQRVTLRCSPRSGDLSVYWYQQSLDQGLQFLIQYYNGEERAKGNILERFSAQQFPDLHSELNLSSLELGDSALYFCASSSFSGGHSYNEQFFGPGTRLTVL.

The count of this clone is one. The chain recombines TRBV11-2 with TRBJ1-1; the match to TRBD1 covers 8 bases. The germline V gene encodes CDR1 SGHAT and CDR2 FQNNGV. The CDR3 has 15 residues. V trimming: 3 bases; J trimming: 1 base; junction bases outside the gene matches: 4. CDR3 nucleotides: TGTGCCAGCAGCTTTCCAGGGGGCCAGAACACTGAAGCTTTCTTT. Protein product: CASSFPGGQNTEAFF.